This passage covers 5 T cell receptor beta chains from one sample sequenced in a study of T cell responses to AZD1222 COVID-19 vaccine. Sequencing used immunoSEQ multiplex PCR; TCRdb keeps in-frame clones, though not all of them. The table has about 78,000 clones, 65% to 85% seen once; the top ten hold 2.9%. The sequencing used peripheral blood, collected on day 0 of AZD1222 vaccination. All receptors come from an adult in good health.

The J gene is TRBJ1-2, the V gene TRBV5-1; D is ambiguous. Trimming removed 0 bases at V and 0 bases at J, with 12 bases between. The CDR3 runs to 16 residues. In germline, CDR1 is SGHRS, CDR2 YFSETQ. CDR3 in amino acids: CASSLVAAQANYGYTF. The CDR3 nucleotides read TGCGCCAGCAGCTTGGTTGCGGCCCAAGCTAACTATGGCTACACCTTC.

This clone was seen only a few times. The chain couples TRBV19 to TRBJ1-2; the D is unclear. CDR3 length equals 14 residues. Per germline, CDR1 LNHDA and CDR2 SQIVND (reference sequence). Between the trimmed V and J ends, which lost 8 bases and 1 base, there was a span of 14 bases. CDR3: CASVKGRYNYGYTF. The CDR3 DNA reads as TGTGCCAGTGTGAAAGGCAGATATAACTATGGCTACACCTTC. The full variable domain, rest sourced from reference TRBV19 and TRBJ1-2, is DGGITQSPKYLFRKEGQNVTLSCEQNLNHDAMYWYRQDPGQGLRLIYYSQIVNDFQKGDIAEGYSVSREKKESFPLTVTSAQKNPTAFYLCASVKGRYNYGYTFGSGTRLTVV.

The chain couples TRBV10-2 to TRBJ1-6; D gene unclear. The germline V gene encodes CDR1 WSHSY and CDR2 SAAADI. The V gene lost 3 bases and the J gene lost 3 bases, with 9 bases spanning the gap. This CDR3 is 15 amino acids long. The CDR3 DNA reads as TGCGCCAGCAGTGAACGCGCCGGCTATAATTCACCCCTCCACTTT. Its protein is CASSERAGYNSPLHF.

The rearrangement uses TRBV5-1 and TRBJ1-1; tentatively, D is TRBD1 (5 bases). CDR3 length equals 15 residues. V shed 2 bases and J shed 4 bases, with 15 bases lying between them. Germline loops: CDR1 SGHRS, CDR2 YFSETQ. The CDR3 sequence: CASSFSGLGVTEAFF. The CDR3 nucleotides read TGCGCCAGCAGCTTCTCAGGGTTGGGGGTCACTGAAGCTTTCTTT. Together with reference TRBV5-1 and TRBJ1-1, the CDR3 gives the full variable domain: KAGVTQTPRYLIKTRGQQVTLSCSPISGHRSVSWYQQTPGQGLQFLFEYFSETQRNKGNFPGRFSGRQFSNSRSEMNVSTLELGDSALYLCASSFSGLGVTEAFFGQGTRLTVV.

The CDR3 region has the DNA TGTGCCAGCAGCTTCCCTGGGACTAGCGGGGGCCCTAGCACAGATACGCAGTATTTT. It specifies CASSFPGTSGGPSTDTQYF. The chain joins TRBV7-9 to TRBJ2-3; 14 nucleotides align to TRBD2. CDR3 length: 19 amino acids. Germline values: CDR1 SEHNR, CDR2 FQNEAQ (reference sequence). V dropped 3 bases and J dropped 0; count of bases not matched to a gene: 8.